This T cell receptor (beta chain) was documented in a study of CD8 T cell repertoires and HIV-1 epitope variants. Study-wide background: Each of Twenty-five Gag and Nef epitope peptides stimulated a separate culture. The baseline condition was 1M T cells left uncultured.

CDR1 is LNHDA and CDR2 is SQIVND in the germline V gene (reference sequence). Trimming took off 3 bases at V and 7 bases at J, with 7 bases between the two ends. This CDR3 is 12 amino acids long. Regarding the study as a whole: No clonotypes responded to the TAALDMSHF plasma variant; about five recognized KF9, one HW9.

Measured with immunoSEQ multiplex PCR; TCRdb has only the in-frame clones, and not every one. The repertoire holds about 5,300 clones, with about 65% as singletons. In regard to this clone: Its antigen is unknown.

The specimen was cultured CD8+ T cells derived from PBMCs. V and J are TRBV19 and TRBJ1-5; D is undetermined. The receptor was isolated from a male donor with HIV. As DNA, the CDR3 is TGTGCCAGTAGTATGGCGATGCAGCCCCAGCATTTT. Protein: CASSMAMQPQHF.